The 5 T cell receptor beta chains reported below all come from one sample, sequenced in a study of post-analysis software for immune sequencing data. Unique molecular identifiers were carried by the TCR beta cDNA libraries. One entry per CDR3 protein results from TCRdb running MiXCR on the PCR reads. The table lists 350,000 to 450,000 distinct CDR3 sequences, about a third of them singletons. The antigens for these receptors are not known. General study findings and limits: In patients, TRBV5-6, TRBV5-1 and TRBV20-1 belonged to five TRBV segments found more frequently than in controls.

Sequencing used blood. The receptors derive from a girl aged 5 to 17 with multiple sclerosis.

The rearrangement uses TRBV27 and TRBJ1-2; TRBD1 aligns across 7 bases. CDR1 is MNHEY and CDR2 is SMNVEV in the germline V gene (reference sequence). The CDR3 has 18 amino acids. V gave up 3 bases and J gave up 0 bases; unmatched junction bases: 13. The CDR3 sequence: CASSLSRGLLMANYGYTF. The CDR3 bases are TGTGCCAGCAGTTTGTCGAGGGGGCTCCTGATGGCTAACTATGGCTACACCTTC.

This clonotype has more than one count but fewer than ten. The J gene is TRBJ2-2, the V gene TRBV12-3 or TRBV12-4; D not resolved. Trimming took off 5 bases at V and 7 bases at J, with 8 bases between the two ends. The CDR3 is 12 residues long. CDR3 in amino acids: CASSQVFGELFF. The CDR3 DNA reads TGTGCCAGCAGTCAGGTTTTCGGGGAGCTGTTTTTT.

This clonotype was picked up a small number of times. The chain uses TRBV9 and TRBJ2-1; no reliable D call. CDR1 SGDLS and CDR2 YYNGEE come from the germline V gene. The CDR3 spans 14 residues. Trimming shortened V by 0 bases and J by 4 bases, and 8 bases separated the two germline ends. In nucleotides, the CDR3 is TGTGCCAGCAGCGTAGGACTGTATTACAATGAGCAGTTCTTC. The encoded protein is CASSVGLYYNEQFF.

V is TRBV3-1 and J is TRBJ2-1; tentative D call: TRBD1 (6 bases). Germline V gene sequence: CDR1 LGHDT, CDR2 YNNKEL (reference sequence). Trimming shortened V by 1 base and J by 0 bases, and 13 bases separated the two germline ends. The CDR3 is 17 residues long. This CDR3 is CASSQVQGSSSYNEQFF. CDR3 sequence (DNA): TGTGCCAGCAGCCAAGTCCAGGGGTCGAGCTCCTACAATGAGCAGTTCTTC.

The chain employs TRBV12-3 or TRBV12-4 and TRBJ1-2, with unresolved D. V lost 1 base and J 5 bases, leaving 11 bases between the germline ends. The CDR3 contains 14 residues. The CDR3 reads CASSLGTEQYGYTF. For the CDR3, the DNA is TGTGCCAGCAGTTTAGGAACGGAGCAGTATGGCTACACCTTC.